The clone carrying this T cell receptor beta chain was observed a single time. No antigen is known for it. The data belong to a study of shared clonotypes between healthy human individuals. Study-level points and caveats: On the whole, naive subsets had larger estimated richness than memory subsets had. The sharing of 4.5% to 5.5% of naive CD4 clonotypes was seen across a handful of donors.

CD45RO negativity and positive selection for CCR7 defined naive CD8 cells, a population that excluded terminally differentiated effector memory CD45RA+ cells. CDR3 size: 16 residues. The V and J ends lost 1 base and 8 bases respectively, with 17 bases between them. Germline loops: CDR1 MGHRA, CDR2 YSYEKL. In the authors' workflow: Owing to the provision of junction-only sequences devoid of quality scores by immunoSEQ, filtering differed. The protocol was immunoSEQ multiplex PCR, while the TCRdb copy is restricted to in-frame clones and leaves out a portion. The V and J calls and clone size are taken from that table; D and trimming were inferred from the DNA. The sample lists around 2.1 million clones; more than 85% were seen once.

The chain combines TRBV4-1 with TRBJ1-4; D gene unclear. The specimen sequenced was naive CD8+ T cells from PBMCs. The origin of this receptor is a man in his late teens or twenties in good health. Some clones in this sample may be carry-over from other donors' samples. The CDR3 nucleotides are TGCGCCAGCAGCCAAGCCACGGGGAGGTCTGGGGAAAAACTGTTTTTT. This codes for CASSQATGRSGEKLFF.